The 24 T cell receptor beta chains given below trace back to one sample, sequenced in a study of blood T cell repertoires in COVID-19. Data came from immunoSEQ multiplex PCR; TCRdb stores just in-frame clones and leaves some out. In the table there are fewer than 250,000 clones, approximately 84% of which are singletons. The sample consisted of PBMCs or T cells enriched from blood (not recorded which). Source of these receptors: a man between 60 and 75 years old who had recovered from COVID-19.

This chain links TRBV4-3 with TRBJ1-2; 8 positions match TRBD1. There are 15 residues in the CDR3. Losses at the gene ends were 2 bases for V and 5 bases for J; bases not matched to a gene: 7. The germline gives CDR1 LGHNA, CDR2 YSLEER. CDR3 amino acids: CASSQTRNRGYGYTF. DNA for the CDR3: TGCGCCAGCAGCCAAACACGCAACAGGGGGTATGGCTACACCTTC.

J is TRBJ2-7 and V is TRBV7-9, with D perhaps matching TRBD2 (5 bases). Germline V gene lookup returns CDR1 SEHNR and CDR2 FQNEAQ (reference sequence). This CDR3 contains 14 residues. The ends were cut back, 5 bases at V and 2 bases at J, with 13 bases in the middle. Here the CDR3 DNA reads TGTGCCAGCAGCACCCGGACTGGAACCTACGAGCAGTACTTC. This translates into CASSTRTGTYEQYF.

This chain joins TRBV27 and TRBJ2-5; TRBD1 aligns across 8 bases. Germline CDR1 is MNHEY and CDR2 is SMNVEV (reference sequence). The CDR3 loop spans 13 amino acids. V lost 6 bases to trimming and J lost 5 bases; unmatched junction nucleotides: 5. The CDR3: CASSRGRGETQYF. The CDR3 region has the DNA TGTGCCAGCAGCAGGGGGCGCGGGGAGACCCAGTACTTC.

V and J are TRBV4-1 and TRBJ2-7; 7 positions agree with TRBD1. The CDR3 covers 15 residues. In germline, CDR1 is MGHRA, CDR2 YSYEKL. The V gene end was trimmed by 1 base and the J gene end by 5 bases; junction bases not matched to a gene: 8. CDR3 sequence reads: CASSQATGEIHEQYF. The CDR3 DNA sequence: TGCGCCAGCAGCCAAGCCACAGGGGAAATCCACGAGCAGTACTTC.

The chain links TRBV5-8 to TRBJ1-5; D unresolved. This CDR3 region has 12 residues. V was shortened by 4 bases and J by 1 base, with 3 bases between the two germline ends. Germline V CDR1 and CDR2: SGHTS, YDEGEE. CDR3 DNA: TGTGCCAGCAGCCTGAGCAATCAGCCCCAGCATTTT. It yields the protein CASSLSNQPQHF.

This sequence joins TRBV27 and TRBJ2-5, with TRBD1 as a possible D gene (5 bases). The CDR3 has 13 residues. Germline V gene sequence: CDR1 MNHEY, CDR2 SMNVEV (reference sequence). The V and J ends lost 3 bases and 5 bases respectively, with 10 bases between them. The CDR3, as DNA: TGTGCCAGCAGTTTTAACAGGATTGAGACCCAGTACTTC. This encodes CASSFNRIETQYF.

The chain employs TRBV7-6 and TRBJ2-3; weak D call: TRBD2 (5 bases). This CDR3 has 15 residues. The germline gives CDR1 SGHVS, CDR2 FNYEAQ. V was cut by 5 bases and J by 0 bases, with 12 bases left in between. CDR3 protein: CASSPSLASTDTQYF. CDR3 DNA: TGTGCCAGCAGCCCCAGCCTAGCTAGCACAGATACGCAGTATTTT.

The CDR3 nucleotides read TGTGCCAGCAGCTCCTTGGCCAATTCACCCCTCCACTTT. Translated: CASSSLANSPLHF. The chain couples TRBV7-2 to TRBJ1-6; D gene uncertain. CDR1 and CDR2 from the germline V gene are SGHTA and FQGNSA. The CDR3 spans 13 residues. Trimming removed 4 bases at V and 7 bases at J, with 8 bases between.

A single count supports this clone. The V call is TRBV7-2, the J call TRBJ2-6, with 7 bases fitting TRBD1. Looked up from germline, CDR1 is SGHTA and CDR2 is FQGNSA. The CDR3 loop spans 17 amino acids. V was pared by 5 bases and J by 1 base, with 8 bases of the junction left unmatched. CDR3 in DNA: TGTGCCAGCAGCCAGACAGGGCTCCTTTCTGGGGCCAACGTCCTGACTTTC. The encoded protein is CASSQTGLLSGANVLTF.

This chain joins TRBV5-6 and TRBJ1-5, with D possibly being TRBD1 (6 bases). V lost 4 bases and J 8 bases, leaving 19 bases between the germline ends. There are 15 residues in the CDR3. Germline CDR1 SGHDT, CDR2 YYEEEE. The CDR3 bases are TGTGCCAGCAGCCCCCGGGGGGACATAAATAAGCCCCAGCATTTT. Translation gives CASSPRGDINKPQHF.

V gene TRBV6-5 combines with J gene TRBJ2-2; perhaps TRBD2 as D (6 bases). The germline V and J ends were trimmed by 7 bases and 1 base, with 13 bases remaining between them. Germline loops: CDR1 MNHEY, CDR2 SVGAGI. The CDR3 consists of 15 residues. The CDR3 nucleotides are TGTGCCAGCAAACGGGACTTCCTGAACACCGGGGAGCTGTTTTTT. Its protein product is CASKRDFLNTGELFF.

V gene TRBV12-3 or TRBV12-4 combines with J gene TRBJ2-3; weak D call: TRBD2 (6 bases). The V gene lost 9 bases and the J gene lost 1 base, with 11 bases spanning the gap. The CDR3 is 13 residues long. CDR3 region: CASYTGGTDTQYF. The CDR3 nucleotides read TGTGCCAGTTACACGGGAGGCACAGATACGCAGTATTTT.

This clone was counted a single time. The chain uses TRBV11-3 and TRBJ2-7; weak D call: TRBD2 (6 bases). The germline gives CDR1 SGHNT, CDR2 YENEEA. With 3 bases removed from V and 7 bases from J, the gap between germline ends came to 10 bases. The CDR3 covers 12 residues. The DNA for the CDR3 is TGTGCCAGCAGCTTGGCGGGGTCTGAGCAGTACTTC. Protein product: CASSLAGSEQYF.

This rearrangement joins TRBV15 to TRBJ2-2; D may be TRBD2 (5 bases). The CDR3 runs to 15 residues. In germline, CDR1 is LNHNV, CDR2 YYDKDF (reference sequence). Trimming took 4 bases from V and 2 from J, leaving 11 bases between them. The CDR3 sequence: CATSTARENTGELFF. DNA for the CDR3: TGTGCCACCAGCACCGCACGGGAAAACACCGGGGAGCTGTTTTTT.

The gene calls are TRBV5-1 and TRBJ1-2, with a possible D match to TRBD1 (5 bases). V was pared by 0 bases and J by 4 bases, with 13 bases between. From germline, CDR1 is SGHRS and CDR2 YFSETQ. The CDR3 consists of 15 residues. The DNA for the CDR3 is TGCGCCAGCAGCTTGGCCGCGGGGCAGGGCTATGGCTACACCTTC. The encoded protein is CASSLAAGQGYGYTF.

V is TRBV29-1 and J is TRBJ1-1; D is uncertain. From germline, CDR1 is SQVTM and CDR2 ANQGSEA. The CDR3 runs to 10 residues. V lost 6 bases to trimming and J lost 1 base, with 3 bases between them. The DNA for the CDR3 is TGCAGCGTCAAGAACACTGAAGCTTTCTTT. Translating gives CSVKNTEAFF.

CDR3 in amino acids: CASSLPPPGGSYEQYF. The CDR3 DNA reads as TGTGCCAGCAGTCTTCCCCCGCCCGGGGGATCCTACGAGCAGTACTTC. V and J are TRBV6-2 or TRBV6-3 and TRBJ2-7; D may be TRBD2 (6 bases). The V end lost 5 bases, the J end lost 1 base, and 18 bases lay between the germline ends. This CDR3 has 16 amino acids. Germline CDR1 MNHEY, CDR2 SVGEGT.

The gene calls are TRBV5-1 and TRBJ2-7; TRBD1 agrees at 8 bases. V trimming: 3 bases; J trimming: 5 bases; junction bases outside the gene matches: 7. This CDR3 is 14 amino acids long. The V gene's germline CDR1 is SGHRS and CDR2 YFSETQ. This chain's CDR3 is CASSSRQGIDEQYF. The CDR3 DNA sequence: TGCGCCAGCAGCTCCCGACAGGGGATCGACGAGCAGTACTTC.

This sequence joins TRBV11-2 and TRBJ1-1, with 8 bases that match TRBD1. Germline trimming cut 1 base from V and 5 bases from J; bases unmatched to any gene: 6. The CDR3 has 15 residues. Per the germline V gene, CDR1 is SGHAT and CDR2 is FQNNGV. This CDR3 reads CASSLVPRGLTEAFF. Here the CDR3 DNA reads TGTGCCAGCAGCTTAGTTCCCAGGGGGCTGACTGAAGCTTTCTTT.

The V and J genes are TRBV10-2 and TRBJ2-7, with 9 nucleotides matching TRBD1. CDR1 and CDR2 from the germline V gene are WSHSY and SAAADI. Trimming removed 5 bases from V and 1 base from J; junction bases left unmatched: 12. CDR3 length: 17 amino acids. In nucleotides, the CDR3 is TGCGCCAGCAGTAAAAAACCGGGACAGGGTATTTCCTACGAGCAGTACTTC. Translating it yields CASSKKPGQGISYEQYF.

The chain couples TRBV10-3 to TRBJ1-4; the D is unclear. This CDR3 is built from 13 residues. V gave up 3 bases and J gave up 1 base, with 3 bases separating them. Germline V CDR1 and CDR2: ENHRY, SYGVKD. CDR3 coding DNA: TGTGCCATCAGTGATAAAACTAATGAAAAACTGTTTTTT. As protein: CAISDKTNEKLFF.

The genes are TRBV6-5 and TRBJ1-2; TRBD1 agrees at 10 bases. The V gene's germline CDR1 is MNHEY and CDR2 SVGAGI. The CDR3 contains 15 residues. Germline trimming cut 6 bases from V and 4 bases from J; bases unmatched to any gene: 8. The CDR3 DNA sequence: TGTGCCAGCAGAACCGGGACAGGGGCAAGCTATGGCTACACCTTC. Its translation: CASRTGTGASYGYTF.

The rearrangement joins TRBV7-2 to TRBJ2-2; possible D gene TRBD1, 6 bases. The CDR3 length is 15 residues. V gave up 2 bases and J gave up 3 bases, with 10 bases separating them. The V gene's germline CDR1 is SGHTA and CDR2 FQGNSA. The CDR3 protein is CASSLLGADTGELFF. The CDR3 bases are TGTGCCAGCAGCTTACTGGGGGCCGACACCGGGGAGCTGTTTTTT.

V and J are TRBV7-8 and TRBJ1-1, with D unresolved. Per the germline V gene, CDR1 is SGHVS and CDR2 is FQNEAQ. CDR3 length: 14 amino acids. V lost 1 base, J lost 1 base, and 7 bases lay in between. The CDR3: CASSLGVRNTEAFF. The CDR3 nucleotides read TGTGCCAGCAGCTTAGGTGTCAGGAACACTGAAGCTTTCTTT.